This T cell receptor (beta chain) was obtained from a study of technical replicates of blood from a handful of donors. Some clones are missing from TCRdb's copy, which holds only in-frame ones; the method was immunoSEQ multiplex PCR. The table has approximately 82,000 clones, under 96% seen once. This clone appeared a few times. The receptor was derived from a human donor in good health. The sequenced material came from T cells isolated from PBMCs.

Here the CDR3 reads CASSVDGTISYEQYF. In nucleotides, the CDR3 is TGTGCCAGCAGCGTAGACGGGACTATATCCTACGAGCAGTACTTC. V gene TRBV9 combines with J gene TRBJ2-7, with 7 bases identical to TRBD2. Germline assignment: CDR1 SGDLS and CDR2 YYNGEE. J was trimmed by 1 base and V by 0 bases; bases with no gene match: 4. The CDR3 totals 15 residues. The full variable domain, rest sourced from reference TRBV9 and TRBJ2-7, is DSGVTQTPKHLITATGQRVTLRCSPRSGDLSVYWYQQSLDQGLQFLIQYYNGEERAKGNILERFSAQQFPDLHSELNLSSLELGDSALYFCASSVDGTISYEQYFGPGTRLTVT.